The rows below give T cell receptor beta chains drawn from one sample of a study of response to subunit inactivated influenza vaccine. From the RT-PCR reads, TCRdb called clonotypes with MiXCR, one entry per CDR3 protein. Here the sample spans 450,000 to 550,000 distinct CDR3 sequences, roughly 23% being singletons. The specimen comprised CD4+ T cells sorted from PBMCs, sampled 5 to 6 days after vaccination. These receptors were taken from a man aged 50 to 60 who received an inactivated influenza vaccine. The CDR3 runs from the conserved cysteine through the conserved F or W. D genes are given only for firm matches. Size values are once, few and many counts, or a class for expanded clones, and some rows have none.

TRBV5-1	15	TRBJ2-2	NA	NA	TGCGCCAGCAGCTTGAGGGTCGGAGAGACCGGGGAGCTGTTTTTT	CASSLRVGETGELFF
TRBV20-1	13	TRBJ2-7	NA	NA	TGCAGTGCTAGCGACAGGCCAGCCTACGAGCAGTACTTC	CSASDRPAYEQYF
TRBV18	15	TRBJ2-3	few	TRBD2	TGTGCCAGCTCACGCTCGGGACTAGCGGTAGATACGCAGTATTTT	CASSRSGLAVDTQYF
TRBV10-3	14	TRBJ2-3	NA	TRBD2	TGTGCCATCAGATCTAGCGGGGGCACAGATACGCAGTATTTT	CAIRSSGGTDTQYF
TRBV20-1	15	TRBJ2-1	few	TRBD2	TGCAGTGCTGGGACTAGCGGGAGAAACTACAATGAGCAGTTCTTC	CSAGTSGRNYNEQFF
TRBV20-1	14	TRBJ2-1	few	TRBD1	TGCAGTGCTAGAAGACAGGGCCTAGTAAATGAGCAGTTCTTC	CSARRQGLVNEQFF
TRBV20-1	16	TRBJ1-6	NA	TRBD1	TGCAGTGCTAGAGATCCCGGACAGGGGAAGGTTTCACCCCTCCACTTT	CSARDPGQGKVSPLHF
TRBV23-1	22	TRBJ2-1	NA	TRBD2	TGCGCCAGCAGTCAAATGAAATCCCCCGGGACTAGCGGGAGTGAGGTTGGGAATGAGCAGTTCTTC	CASSQMKSPGTSGSEVGNEQFF
TRBV20-1	9	TRBJ1-2	many	NA	TGCAGTGCTATGGCTGGCTACACCTTC	CSAMAGYTF
TRBV5-1	15	TRBJ2-6	few	NA	TGCGCCAGCAGCGATCCCGGAGTCTTACGGAACGTCCTGACTTTC	CASSDPGVLRNVLTF
TRBV9	16	TRBJ2-2	NA	TRBD1	TGTGCCAGCAGCCCGCCGGGACAGGTTACTACCGGGGAGCTGTTTTTT	CASSPPGQVTTGELFF
TRBV12-3/TRBV12-4	13	TRBJ2-3	NA	NA	TGTGCCAGCAGTGACTTTATCACAGATACGCAGTATTTT	CASSDFITDTQYF
TRBV6-6	11	TRBJ1-3	many	NA	TGTGCCAGCAGTTTTAGAAACACCATATATTTT	CASSFRNTIYF
TRBV5-1	16	TRBJ2-7	few	NA	TGCGCCAGCAGCTTGGAAGTGGGCAGGGGGGCCTACGAGCAGTACTTC	CASSLEVGRGAYEQYF
TRBV20-1	13	TRBJ2-5	few	NA	TGCAGTGCCGAGGACAGAGGCGGGGAGACCCAGTACTTC	CSAEDRGGETQYF
TRBV19	15	TRBJ2-1	NA	TRBD2	TGTGCCAGTAGTGGACTAGCGGGCGCCAGCAATGAGCAGTTCTTC	CASSGLAGASNEQFF
TRBV20-1	14	TRBJ2-3	NA	NA	TGCAGTGCTGCCCAGGGGGGATCCCCAGATACGCAGTATTTT	CSAAQGGSPDTQYF
TRBV6-5	14	TRBJ2-5	NA	TRBD2	TGTGCCAGCAGTTACTCGAGACTAGCGGAGACCCAGTACTTC	CASSYSRLAETQYF
TRBV7-8	14	TRBJ2-7	NA	NA	TGTGCCAGCTGCAAGGAACGGGGGATGTACGAGCAGTACTTC	CASCKERGMYEQYF
TRBV10-2	13	TRBJ2-3	few	TRBD2	TGCGCCAGCACCGGGACTAGCGGGAGCCGCCAGTATTTT	CASTGTSGSRQYF
TRBV5-1	13	TRBJ2-3	many	NA	TGTGCCAGCAGCTTAGGGGCGGCAGATACGCAGTATTTT	CASSLGAADTQYF
TRBV24-1	14	TRBJ2-1	NA	NA	TGTGCCACCAGTGATTACCTGAAGGGCAATGAGCAGTTCTTC	CATSDYLKGNEQFF
TRBV10-3	16	TRBJ2-5	few	TRBD1	TGTGCCATCAGCGACCGGGACAGGGGGACTCAAGAGACCCAGTACTTC	CAISDRDRGTQETQYF
TRBV5-1	15	TRBJ1-5	NA	NA	TGCGCCAGCAGCTTGGTAGGCAGCCCTAATCAGCCCCAGCATTTT	CASSLVGSPNQPQHF
TRBV4-3	17	TRBJ2-5	NA	NA	TGCGCCAGCAGCCAAGGTGTCCGGGGGGCCAACCAAGAGACCCAGTACTTC	CASSQGVRGANQETQYF
TRBV29-1	15	TRBJ1-5	NA	TRBD1	TGCAGCGTAGTCATCACCGGGACAGGAAATCAGCCCCAGCATTTT	CSVVITGTGNQPQHF
TRBV7-9	13	TRBJ2-1	NA	NA	TGTGCCAGCAGCTTAACGGACAGAGGCGAGCAGTTCTTC	CASSLTDRGEQFF
TRBV3-1	14	TRBJ1-1	many	NA	TGTGCCAGCAGCCAAAACGCAGGGAACACTGAAGCTTTCTTT	CASSQNAGNTEAFF
TRBV12-3/TRBV12-4	12	TRBJ1-5	few	NA	TGTGCCAGCAGTTTTCGCAATCAGCCCCAGCATTTT	CASSFRNQPQHF
TRBV24-1	16	TRBJ2-6	NA	TRBD2	TGTGCCACCAGTGATCCCGGGAGGGCTGGGGCCAACGTCCTGACTTTC	CATSDPGRAGANVLTF
TRBV10-3	18	TRBJ2-1	NA	TRBD2	TGTGCCATCAGTGATTTAATTCGACCGACTAGCGGGGGCAAAGAGCAGTTCTTC	CAISDLIRPTSGGKEQFF
TRBV6-1	15	TRBJ1-1	NA	NA	TGTGCCAGCAGCTCCGGGCAGACCTCGAACACTGAAGCTTTCTTT	CASSSGQTSNTEAFF
TRBV4-2	15	TRBJ2-1	NA	NA	TGTGCCAGCAGCCTTCCGGGACTGAGCAGCAATGAGCAGTTCTTC	CASSLPGLSSNEQFF
TRBV4-2	14	TRBJ2-2	NA	NA	TGTGCCAGCTTCGGTGAGACAAACACCGGGGAGCTGTTTTTT	CASFGETNTGELFF
TRBV20-1	13	TRBJ2-3	NA	TRBD1	TGCAGTGCCATGGACAGGGGGCGGGATACGCAGTATTTT	CSAMDRGRDTQYF
TRBV5-6	13	TRBJ2-1	NA	NA	TGTGCCAGCAGCTTAATCACCCCAAGGAAGCAGTTCTTC	CASSLITPRKQFF
TRBV5-1	11	TRBJ2-7	few	NA	TGCGCCAGCAGCTTGGGGACTCTCCAGTACTTC	CASSLGTLQYF
TRBV29-1	12	TRBJ2-1	many	TRBD2	TGCAGCGTTGTTCCAGCGGGGGCTGAGCAGTTCTTC	CSVVPAGAEQFF
TRBV27	16	TRBJ2-2	NA	NA	TGTGCCAGCAGTTTATCTTCCGGGGGAGACACCGGGGAGCTGTTTTTT	CASSLSSGGDTGELFF
TRBV20-1	17	TRBJ2-1	NA	TRBD2	TGCAGTGCAGCGGGACTAGCGGGAGGGACGAATTACAATGAGCAGTTCTTC	CSAAGLAGGTNYNEQFF
TRBV6-2/TRBV6-3	17	TRBJ2-6	few	NA	TGTGCCAGCAGTTACTGGCCGACAGCCTCTGGGGCCAACGTCCTGACTTTC	CASSYWPTASGANVLTF
TRBV29-1	12	TRBJ1-5	NA	NA	TGCAGCGTTGGGGATCGGAATCAGCCCCAGCATTTT	CSVGDRNQPQHF
TRBV5-1	15	TRBJ2-2	few	NA	TGCGCCAGCAGCTTGCTAGACAGGAACACCGGGGAGCTGTTTTTT	CASSLLDRNTGELFF
TRBV7-3	15	TRBJ2-1	many	TRBD1	TGTGCCAGCAGCTTAGACAGGGGACCTTACAATGAGCAGTTCTTC	CASSLDRGPYNEQFF
TRBV29-1	12	TRBJ2-1	few	TRBD2	TGCAGCGATAAGCGGGGCCGGAATGAGCAGTTCTTC	CSDKRGRNEQFF
TRBV4-1	17	TRBJ2-2	once	TRBD2	TGCGCCAGCAGCCGGGGACTAGCGGGGTCCCGCACCGGGGAGCTGTTTTTT	CASSRGLAGSRTGELFF
TRBV12-2	19	TRBJ2-2	NA	NA	TGTGCAAGTCGCTTAGTGACTAGCGGGGGAGATTCGAACACCGGGGAGCTGTTTTTT	CASRLVTSGGDSNTGELFF
TRBV6-5	18	TRBJ2-3	NA	NA	TGTGCCAGCAGTTACCAAAATAACCCACCTAGCTTCACAGATACGCAGTATTTT	CASSYQNNPPSFTDTQYF
TRBV7-8	17	TRBJ2-3	NA	NA	TGTGCCAGCAGCTTAGATCGGGTTGGCGGAACCACAGATACGCAGTATTTT	CASSLDRVGGTTDTQYF
TRBV29-1	15	TRBJ2-5	few	TRBD2	TGCAGCGTTGCACCTAGCGGGACACCGTTGGAGTCCCAGTACTTC	CSVAPSGTPLESQYF
TRBV28	15	TRBJ2-3	NA	TRBD2	TGTGCCAGCAGTTCTCCGGGACTAGGCACAGATACGCAGTATTTT	CASSSPGLGTDTQYF
TRBV5-1	15	TRBJ2-6	few	NA	TGCGCCAGCAGCTTGGCTTACTCTGGGGCCAACGTCCTGACTTTC	CASSLAYSGANVLTF
TRBV10-3	15	TRBJ2-7	few	NA	TGTGCCATCAGTGGATGGCAGGGTGACTCCTACGAGCAGTACTTC	CAISGWQGDSYEQYF
TRBV5-1	13	TRBJ2-7	NA	NA	TGCGCCAGCAGCTTGGCGTCTACAGGGGAGCAGTACTTC	CASSLASTGEQYF
TRBV11-2	11	TRBJ1-1	few	NA	TGTGCCAGCAGCTTAGTATCGGAAGCTTTCTTT	CASSLVSEAFF
TRBV11-2	16	TRBJ2-1	NA	NA	TGTGCCAGCAGCCTGATGGTCCGGGGATCCTACAATGAGCAGTTCTTC	CASSLMVRGSYNEQFF
TRBV5-1	14	TRBJ2-3	many	NA	TGCGCCAGCAGAGAGTATACTAGCACAGATACGCAGTATTTT	CASREYTSTDTQYF